This T cell receptor beta chain was observed in a study of OX40 agonist ivuxolimab in advanced cancers. Study summary: Participants averaged about 60 years of age (range about 23 to 79) and were less than 85% male. Of the participants, over 30% had some prior anti-PD-1, anti-PD-L1 or anti-CTLA-4 therapy, which was allowed. Study-wide results and limits: Part of the nonresponder group also had normalized T-cell clonal expansion that was low.

This CDR3 is built from 14 residues. Losses at the gene ends were 5 bases for V and 9 bases for J; bases not matched to a gene: 7. Germline lookup yields CDR1 SGHAT and CDR2 FQNNGV. With respect to this clone: What it binds is unknown.

The protocol was immunoSEQ multiplex PCR, while the TCRdb copy is restricted to in-frame clones and leaves out a portion. The data show 70,000 or so clones, with about 85% seen just once and under 20% held by the top ten. The J gene is TRBJ2-1, the V gene TRBV11-2, with 10 positions matching TRBD2. The sequence came from an adult with an advanced solid tumor such as melanoma, head and neck, liver or kidney cancer. The sample was CD4+ or CD8+ T cells sorted from blood, taken in a trial of the OX40 agonist ivuxolimab. This chain's CDR3 is CASSPRTSGPEQFF. The CDR3 DNA reads as TGTGCCAGCAGCCCCCGGACTAGCGGACCTGAGCAGTTCTTC.